The clone carrying this T cell receptor (beta chain) was counted many times. Its cognate antigen is unknown. The data derive from a study of identical twins. Study results and caveats: Out-of-frame alpha sequences shared by twins showed excess low generation probability.

TCRdb used MiXCR to reprocess the 5' RACE reads, holding one entry per CDR3 protein. The sample has 750,000 to 950,000 distinct CDR3 sequences, 9% to 15% seen once. The germline gives CDR1 MNHEY, CDR2 SVGEGT. V was clipped by 0 bases and J by 3 bases; unmatched bases: 4. CDR3 length equals 16 residues. The same sample was also used in a study of yellow fever vaccine responses in identical twins.

The clonotype comes from a woman aged 18-35 years in good health. The sequenced material came from PBMCs. The gene calls are TRBV6-2 or TRBV6-3 and TRBJ2-2, with TRBD1 identical over 7 bases. The CDR3 here is CASSYSGRGYTGELFF. CDR3 sequence (DNA): TGTGCCAGCAGTTACTCGGGCAGGGGGTACACCGGGGAGCTGTTTTTT.